What follows are 10 T cell receptor beta chains derived from one specimen sequenced in a study of long-term antiretroviral therapy in people with HIV (dated by TCRdb to the early 2020s). The immunoSEQ hsTCRB v3.0 assay was used at survey level resolution to sequence the TRB variable region. TCRdb carries this immuneACCESS record with in-frame sequences only. Its versions omit some clonotypes, under half of them owing to an unresolved V gene in the studies checked, with the rest unexplained. The sample records under 45,000 clones, about 95% of which are singletons. Of the sample, 2.2% is held by the ten largest clones. The sample here was unsorted PBMCs, taken roughly 9.5 years after starting antiretroviral therapy. These TCRs come from a man aged 30 to 45 with HIV.

This clone was detected only once. This chain connects TRBV29-1 to TRBJ1-1, with D tentatively TRBD1 (5 bases). Germline CDR1 and CDR2: SQVTM and ANQGSEA. Trimming left V 5 bases short and J 4 bases short, with 11 bases between. CDR3 length: 12 residues. In nucleotides, the CDR3 is TGCAGCGTTTGGAAGGGGCCCACTGAAGCTTTCTTT. Translation: CSVWKGPTEAFF.

This chain connects TRBV27 to TRBJ2-5; 11 bases map to TRBD1. The CDR3 contains 15 residues. CDR1 and CDR2 (germline): MNHEY, SMNVEV (reference sequence). Trimming at V came to 3 bases and at J to 5 bases, leaving 5 bases not matched to a gene. The CDR3 is CASSFGTGGEETQYF. The CDR3 DNA is TGTGCCAGCAGTTTTGGGACAGGGGGTGAGGAGACCCAGTACTTC.

This clone has a handful of counts. For the CDR3, the DNA is TGTGCCAGCAGTTACTCAGGTCCCGGGTCCACCGGGGAGCTGTTTTTT. Its translation: CASSYSGPGSTGELFF. The chain uses TRBV6-5 and TRBJ2-2; D gene uncertain. Germline assignment: CDR1 MNHEY and CDR2 SVGAGI. The CDR3 has 16 residues. V gave up 0 bases and J gave up 4 bases, with 12 bases separating them.

This clone came up once. The V and J genes are TRBV30 and TRBJ1-1; D uncertain. Germline assignment: CDR1 GTSNPN and CDR2 SVGIG (reference sequence). The CDR3 spans 12 residues. In nucleotides, the CDR3 is TGTGCTGCAGACGTGGTGAACACTGAAGCTTTCTTT. Translating it yields CAADVVNTEAFF.

V is TRBV9 and J is TRBJ2-5; no firm D call. The length of the CDR3 is 13 residues. Germline lookup yields CDR1 SGDLS and CDR2 YYNGEE. The V end lost 7 bases, the J end lost 0 bases, and 10 bases lay between the germline ends. The CDR3 region is CASVLGYQETQYF. The CDR3 DNA reads as TGTGCCAGCGTCCTGGGGTACCAAGAGACCCAGTACTTC.

This clone was counted a single time. The chain couples TRBV27 to TRBJ1-6, with D unclear. This CDR3 has 16 residues. V lost 6 bases, J lost 7 bases, and 19 bases lay in between. Germline V lookup: CDR1 MNHEY, CDR2 SMNVEV (reference sequence). CDR3 in amino acids: CASRGGPGGWNSPLHF. For the CDR3, the DNA is TGTGCCAGCAGGGGTGGGCCAGGCGGATGGAATTCACCCCTCCACTTT.

This clone was detected a few times. The chain recombines TRBV10-3 with TRBJ2-1; TRBD2 matches 10 bases. Trimming at V came to 7 bases and at J to 5 bases, leaving 8 bases not matched to a gene. The CDR3 sequence is 15 residues long. Per germline, CDR1 ENHRY and CDR2 SYGVKD. The CDR3 DNA reads TGTGCCATCACCATGGGACTAGCGCTGAACAATGAGCAGTTCTTC. This encodes CAITMGLALNNEQFF.

The chain links TRBV7-6 to TRBJ2-5; D gene uncertain. The germline V gene encodes CDR1 SGHVS and CDR2 FNYEAQ. This CDR3 is 12 amino acids long. V was trimmed by 5 bases and J by 0 bases, leaving 4 bases between them. The DNA of the CDR3 is TGTGCCAGCAGCCTGTACCAAGAGACCCAGTACTTC. This sequence encodes CASSLYQETQYF.

This clone has more than one count but fewer than ten. V usage is TRBV10-3 and J usage is TRBJ2-7; D is unresolved. This CDR3 region has 14 residues. Trimming left V 3 bases short and J 4 bases short, with 13 bases between. CDR1 ENHRY and CDR2 SYGVKD come from the germline V gene. The CDR3 sequence: CAISDSKELYEQYV. The CDR3 nucleotides read TGTGCCATCAGTGATTCCAAGGAACTATACGAGCAGTACGTC.

The chain joins TRBV6-1 to TRBJ2-7; TRBD2 matches 15 bases. This CDR3 region has 15 residues. Germline V CDR1 and CDR2: MNHNS, SASEGT. With V trimmed by 6 bases and J by 4 bases, 4 bases remained unmatched. For the CDR3, the DNA is TGTGCCAGCAGCGGGGGACTAGCGGGGGGTTACGAGCAGTACTTC. Amino acids: CASSGGLAGGYEQYF.